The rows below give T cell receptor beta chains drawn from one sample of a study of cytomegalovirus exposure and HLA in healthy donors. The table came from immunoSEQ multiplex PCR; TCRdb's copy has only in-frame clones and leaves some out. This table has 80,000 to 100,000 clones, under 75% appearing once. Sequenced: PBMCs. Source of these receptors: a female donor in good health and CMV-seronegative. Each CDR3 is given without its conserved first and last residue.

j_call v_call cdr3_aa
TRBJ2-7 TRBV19 ASSPSGSYEQY
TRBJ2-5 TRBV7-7 ASSQARLAGVETQY
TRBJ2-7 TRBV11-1 ASSWGGGEQY
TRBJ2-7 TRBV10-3 AISATGGGYEQY
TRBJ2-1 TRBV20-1 SAETDSEQF
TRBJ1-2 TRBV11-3 ASSLEGREESYGYT
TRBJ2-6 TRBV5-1 ASSPGLAASGANVLT
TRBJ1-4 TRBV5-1 ASSPTGRNEKLF
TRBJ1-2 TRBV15 ATSRAGTVYGYT
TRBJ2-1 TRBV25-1 ASSLSSYNEQF
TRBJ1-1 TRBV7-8 ASSPPGDPEAF
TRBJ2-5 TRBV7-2 ASSSLGGRRETQY
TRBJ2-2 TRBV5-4 ASSLDRAGTGELF
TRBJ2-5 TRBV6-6 ASSQQGGETQY
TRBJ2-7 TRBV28 ASIGPGGYEQY
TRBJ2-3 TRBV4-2 ASSQESTGISTDTQY
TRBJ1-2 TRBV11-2 ASTPGPRDYGYT
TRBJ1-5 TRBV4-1 ASSPGQNQPQH
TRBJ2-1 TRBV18 ASSHATSGHNEQF